The clone carrying this TCR beta chain showed up just once. The data derive from a study of T cell clonotyping in hematopoietic cell transplantation. Time point in this sample: recipient sample about 28 days before transplant, after cytoreduction. The table came from immunoSEQ multiplex PCR; TCRdb's copy has only in-frame clones and leaves some out. The sample lists 65,000 to 80,000 clones, about 96% occurring once. Sample: peripheral blood mononuclear cells, taken before stem cell transplant. The source is a woman in her fifties or sixties with acute myeloid leukemia. Some clones in this sample may be carry-over from other donors' samples.

CDR3 coding DNA: TGTGCCAGCAGTGAAGAGGTAACCTATAATTCACCCCTCCACTTT. Translated, it gives CASSEEVTYNSPLHF. The chain recombines TRBV6-1 with TRBJ1-6; D is unclear. The CDR3 length is 15 residues. Germline CDR1 and CDR2: MNHNS and SASEGT. Trimming shortened V by 1 base and J by 2 bases, and 6 bases separated the two germline ends.